The clone carrying this TCR beta chain was found once. Its antigen is currently unknown. The data are from a study of memory CD8 T cells in hepatitis C reinfection. Overall study: HCV reinfection meant a positive HCV RNA test after two negative tests at least 60 days apart. Pre-reinfection sampling occurred 55 to 20 weeks ahead of detected reinfection. Study-wide findings and caveats: Roughly five donors were too few for definitive public clonotype conclusions.

CDR1 is SGDLS and CDR2 is YYNGEE in the germline V gene. The trim removed 3 bases at V and 9 bases at J, leaving 5 bases unmatched. The CDR3 is 13 residues long. Time point: pre-reinfection, 55 to 20 weeks before reinfection detection. No in vitro expansion preceded TCR sequencing of the sorted cells. Some clones are missing from TCRdb's copy, which holds only in-frame ones; the method was immunoSEQ multiplex PCR. The sample shows tens of thousands of clones, roughly nine tenths of them seen only once. The J gene is TRBJ2-1, the V gene TRBV9, with 8 bases aligning to TRBD1. The sequenced material came from naive CD8+ T cells sorted from blood. The sequence came from a man younger than 30 with hepatitis C virus infection. Written as DNA, the CDR3 is TGTGCCAGCAGCGCGACAGGGGTTGGTGAGCAGTTCTTC. It translates to CASSATGVGEQFF. Full variable domain (missing parts from reference TRBV9 and TRBJ2-1): DSGVTQTPKHLITATGQRVTLRCSPRSGDLSVYWYQQSLDQGLQFLIQYYNGEERAKGNILERFSAQQFPDLHSELNLSSLELGDSALYFCASSATGVGEQFFGPGTRLTVL.